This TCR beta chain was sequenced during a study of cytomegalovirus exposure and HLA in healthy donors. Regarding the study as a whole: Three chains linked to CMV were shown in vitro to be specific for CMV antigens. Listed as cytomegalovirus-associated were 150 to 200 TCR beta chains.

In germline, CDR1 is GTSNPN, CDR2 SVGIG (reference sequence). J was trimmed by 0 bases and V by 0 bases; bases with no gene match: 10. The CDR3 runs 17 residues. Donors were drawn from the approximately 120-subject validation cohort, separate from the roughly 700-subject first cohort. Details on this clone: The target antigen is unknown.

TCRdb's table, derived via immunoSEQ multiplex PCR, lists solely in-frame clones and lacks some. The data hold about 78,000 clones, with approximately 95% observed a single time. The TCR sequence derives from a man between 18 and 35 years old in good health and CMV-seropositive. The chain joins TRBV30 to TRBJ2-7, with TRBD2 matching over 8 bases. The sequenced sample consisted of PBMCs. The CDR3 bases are TGTGCCTGGAGTGTTAATCTCGGGCGGGAGGTCTCCTACGAGCAGTACTTC. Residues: CAWSVNLGREVSYEQYF.